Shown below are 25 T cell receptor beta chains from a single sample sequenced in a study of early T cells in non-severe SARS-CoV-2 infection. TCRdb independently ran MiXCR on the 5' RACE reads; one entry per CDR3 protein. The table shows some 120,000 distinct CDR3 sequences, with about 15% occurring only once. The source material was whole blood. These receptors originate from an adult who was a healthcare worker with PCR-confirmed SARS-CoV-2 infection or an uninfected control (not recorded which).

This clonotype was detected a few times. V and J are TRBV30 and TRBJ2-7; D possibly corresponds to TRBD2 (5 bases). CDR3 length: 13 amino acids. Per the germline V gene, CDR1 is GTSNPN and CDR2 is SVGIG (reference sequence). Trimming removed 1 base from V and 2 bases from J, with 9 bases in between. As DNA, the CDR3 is TGTGCCTGGAGTGGAGGGCCAACCTACGAGCAGTACTTC. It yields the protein CAWSGGPTYEQYF. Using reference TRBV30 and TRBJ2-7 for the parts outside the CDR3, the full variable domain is SQTIHQWPATLVQPVGSPLSLECTVEGTSNPNLYWYRQAAGRGLQLLFYSVGIGQISSEVPQNLSASRPQDRQFILSSKKLLLSDSGFYLCAWSGGPTYEQYFGPGTRLTVT.

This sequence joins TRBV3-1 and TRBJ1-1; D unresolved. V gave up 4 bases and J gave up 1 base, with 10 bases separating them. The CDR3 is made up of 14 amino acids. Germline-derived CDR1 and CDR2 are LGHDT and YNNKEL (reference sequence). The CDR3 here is CASSPTWRNTEAFF. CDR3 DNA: TGTGCCAGCAGCCCAACCTGGAGGAACACTGAAGCTTTCTTT.

CDR3 DNA: TGCAGCGTTCGGGACAGCCTTGGTAGGAATACGCAGTATTTT. Protein product: CSVRDSLGRNTQYF. V gene TRBV29-1 combines with J gene TRBJ2-3; 7 bases map to TRBD1. The trim removed 5 bases at V and 7 bases at J, leaving 12 bases unmatched. Germline V gene data show CDR1 as SQVTM and CDR2 as ANQGSEA. CDR3 length equals 14 residues.

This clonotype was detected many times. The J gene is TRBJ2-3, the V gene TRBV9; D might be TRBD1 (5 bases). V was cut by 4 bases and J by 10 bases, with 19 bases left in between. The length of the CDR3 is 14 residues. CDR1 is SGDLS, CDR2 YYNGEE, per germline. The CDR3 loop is CASSPRTSRAAQYF. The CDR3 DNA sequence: TGTGCCAGCAGCCCACGGACATCCCGGGCGGCGCAGTATTTT.

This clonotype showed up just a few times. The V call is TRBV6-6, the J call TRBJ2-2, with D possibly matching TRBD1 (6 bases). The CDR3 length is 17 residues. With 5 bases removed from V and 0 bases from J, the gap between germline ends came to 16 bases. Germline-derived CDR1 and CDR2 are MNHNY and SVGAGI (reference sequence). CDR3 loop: CASSRPQGFANTGELFF. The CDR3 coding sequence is TGTGCCAGCAGTAGACCGCAGGGGTTCGCGAACACCGGGGAGCTGTTTTTT.

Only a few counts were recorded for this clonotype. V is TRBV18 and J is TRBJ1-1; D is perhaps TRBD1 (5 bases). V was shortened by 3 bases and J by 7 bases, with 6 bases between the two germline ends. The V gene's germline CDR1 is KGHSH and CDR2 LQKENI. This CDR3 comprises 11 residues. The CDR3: CASSPDNEAFF. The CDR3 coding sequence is TGTGCCAGCTCACCGGACAATGAAGCTTTCTTT.

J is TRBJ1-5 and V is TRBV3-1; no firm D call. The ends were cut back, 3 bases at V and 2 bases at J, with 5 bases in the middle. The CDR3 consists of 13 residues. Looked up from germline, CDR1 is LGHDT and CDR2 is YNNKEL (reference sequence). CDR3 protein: CASSQTGNQPQHF. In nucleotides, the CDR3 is TGTGCCAGCAGCCAGACGGGCAATCAGCCCCAGCATTTT.

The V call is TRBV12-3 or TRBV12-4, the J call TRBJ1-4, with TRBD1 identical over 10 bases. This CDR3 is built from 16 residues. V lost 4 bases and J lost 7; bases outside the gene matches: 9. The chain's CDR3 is CASSYKGTGESEKLFF. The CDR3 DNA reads TGTGCCAGCAGTTATAAAGGGACAGGGGAGAGTGAAAAACTGTTTTTT.

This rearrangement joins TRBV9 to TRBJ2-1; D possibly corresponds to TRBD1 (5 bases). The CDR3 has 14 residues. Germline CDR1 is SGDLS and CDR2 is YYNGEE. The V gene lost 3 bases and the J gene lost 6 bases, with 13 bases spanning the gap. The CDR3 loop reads CASSAKDTVNEQFF. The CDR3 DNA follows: TGTGCCAGCAGCGCTAAGGACACGGTCAATGAGCAGTTCTTC.

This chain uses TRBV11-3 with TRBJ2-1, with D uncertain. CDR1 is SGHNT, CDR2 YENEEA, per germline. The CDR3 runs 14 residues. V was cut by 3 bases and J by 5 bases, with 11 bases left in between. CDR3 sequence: CASSLDGPNNEQFF. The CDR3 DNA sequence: TGTGCCAGCAGCTTGGACGGCCCCAACAATGAGCAGTTCTTC.

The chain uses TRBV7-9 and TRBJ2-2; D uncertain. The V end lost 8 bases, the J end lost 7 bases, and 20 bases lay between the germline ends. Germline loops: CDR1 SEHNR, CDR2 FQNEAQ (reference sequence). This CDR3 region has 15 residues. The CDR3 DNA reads TGTGCCAGCCGCCGAGACTTATCCTGGGGCGGGGAGCTGTTTTTT. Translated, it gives CASRRDLSWGGELFF.

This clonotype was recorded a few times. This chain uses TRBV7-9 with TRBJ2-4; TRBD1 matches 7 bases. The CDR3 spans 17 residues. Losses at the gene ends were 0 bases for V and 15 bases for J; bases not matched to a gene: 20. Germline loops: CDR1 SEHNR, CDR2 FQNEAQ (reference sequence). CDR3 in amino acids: CASSLARPGQRGSVVYF. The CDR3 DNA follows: TGTGCCAGCAGCTTAGCGAGACCGGGACAGCGAGGTAGCGTGGTGTACTTC.

The CDR3 DNA is TGTGCCAGCAGCTTTAGGGGACAGAGAATAGAGACCCAGTACTTC. This translates into CASSFRGQRIETQYF. V and J are TRBV5-5 and TRBJ2-5, with TRBD1 matching over 7 bases. Germline V gene sequence: CDR1 SGHKS, CDR2 YYEKEE (reference sequence). The length of the CDR3 is 15 residues. The V segment lost 2 bases and the J segment 4 bases; nucleotides outside the gene matches: 8.

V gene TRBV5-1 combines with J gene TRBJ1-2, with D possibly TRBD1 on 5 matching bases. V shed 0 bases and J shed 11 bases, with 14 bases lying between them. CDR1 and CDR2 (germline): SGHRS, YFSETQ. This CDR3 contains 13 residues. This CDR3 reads CASSLEQVTNYTF. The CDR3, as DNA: TGCGCCAGCAGCTTGGAACAGGTCACGAATTACACCTTC.

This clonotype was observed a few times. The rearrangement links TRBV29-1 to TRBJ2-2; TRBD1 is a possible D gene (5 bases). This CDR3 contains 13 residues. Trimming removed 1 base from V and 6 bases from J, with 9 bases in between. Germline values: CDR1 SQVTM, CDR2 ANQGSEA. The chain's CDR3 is CSVEGQYAGELFF. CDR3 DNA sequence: TGCAGCGTTGAAGGACAGTACGCCGGGGAGCTGTTTTTT.

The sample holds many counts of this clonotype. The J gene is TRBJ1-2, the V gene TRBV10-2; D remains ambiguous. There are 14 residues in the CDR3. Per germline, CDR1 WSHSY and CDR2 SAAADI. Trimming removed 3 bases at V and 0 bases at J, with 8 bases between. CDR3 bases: TGCGCCAGCAGTGACTTGGCCACTAACTATGGCTACACCTTC. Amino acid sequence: CASSDLATNYGYTF.

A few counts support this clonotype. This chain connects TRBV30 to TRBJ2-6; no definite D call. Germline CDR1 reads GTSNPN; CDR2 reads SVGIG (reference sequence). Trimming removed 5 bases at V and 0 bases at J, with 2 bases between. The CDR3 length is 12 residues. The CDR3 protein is CAWGSGANVLTF. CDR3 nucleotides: TGTGCCTGGGGCTCTGGGGCCAACGTCCTGACTTTC.

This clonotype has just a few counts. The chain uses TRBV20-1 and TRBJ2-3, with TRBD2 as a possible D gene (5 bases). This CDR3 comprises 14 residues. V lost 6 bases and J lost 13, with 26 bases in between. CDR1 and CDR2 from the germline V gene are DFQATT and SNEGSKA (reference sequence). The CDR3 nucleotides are TGCAGTGCACTACCCCCGGCCGGGGTGGGGAAAAAGTATTTT. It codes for CSALPPAGVGKKYF.

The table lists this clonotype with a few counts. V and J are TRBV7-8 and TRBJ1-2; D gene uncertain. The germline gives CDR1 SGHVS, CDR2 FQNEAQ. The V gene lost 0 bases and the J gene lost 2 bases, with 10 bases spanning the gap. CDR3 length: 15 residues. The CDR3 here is CASSLARGSNYGYTF. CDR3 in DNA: TGTGCCAGCAGCTTAGCGAGAGGGTCAAACTATGGCTACACCTTC.

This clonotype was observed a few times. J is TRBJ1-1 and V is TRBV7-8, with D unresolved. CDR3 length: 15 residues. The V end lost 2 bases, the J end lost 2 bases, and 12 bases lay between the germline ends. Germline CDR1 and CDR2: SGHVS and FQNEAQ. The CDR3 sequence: CASSLSIGRNTEAFF. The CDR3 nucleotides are TGTGCCAGCAGCTTAAGCATCGGCAGAAACACTGAAGCTTTCTTT.

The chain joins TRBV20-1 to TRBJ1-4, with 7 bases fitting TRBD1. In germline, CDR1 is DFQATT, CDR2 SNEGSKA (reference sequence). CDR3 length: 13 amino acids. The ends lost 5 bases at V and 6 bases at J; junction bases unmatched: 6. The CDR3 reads CSAPGTAHEKLFF. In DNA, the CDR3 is TGCAGTGCTCCGGGGACAGCCCATGAAAAACTGTTTTTT.

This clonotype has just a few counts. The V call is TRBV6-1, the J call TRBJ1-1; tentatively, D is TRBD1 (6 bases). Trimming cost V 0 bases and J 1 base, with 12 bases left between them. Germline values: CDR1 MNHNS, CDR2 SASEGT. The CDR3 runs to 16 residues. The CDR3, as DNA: TGTGCCAGCAGTGAAGCTCCATGGACAGCGAACACTGAAGCTTTCTTT. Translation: CASSEAPWTANTEAFF.

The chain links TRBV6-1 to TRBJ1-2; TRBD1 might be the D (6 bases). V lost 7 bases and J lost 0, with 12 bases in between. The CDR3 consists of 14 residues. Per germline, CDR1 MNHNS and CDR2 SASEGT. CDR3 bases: TGTGCCAGCATTCGCAGGGGAACTAACTATGGCTACACCTTC. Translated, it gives CASIRRGTNYGYTF.

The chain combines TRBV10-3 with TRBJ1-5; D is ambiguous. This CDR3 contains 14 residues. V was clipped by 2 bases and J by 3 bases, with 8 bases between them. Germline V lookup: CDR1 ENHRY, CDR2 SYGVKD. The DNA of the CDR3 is TGTGCCATCAGTGAGGGACGGGCCAATCAGCCCCAGCATTTT. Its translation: CAISEGRANQPQHF.

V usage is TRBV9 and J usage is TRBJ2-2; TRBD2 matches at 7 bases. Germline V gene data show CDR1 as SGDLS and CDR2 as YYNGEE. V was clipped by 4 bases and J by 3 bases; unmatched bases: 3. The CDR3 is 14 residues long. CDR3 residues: CASSPLADTGELFF. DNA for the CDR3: TGTGCCAGCAGCCCTCTAGCGGACACCGGGGAGCTGTTTTTT.